This T cell receptor beta chain is from a study of T cell responses to AZD1222 COVID-19 vaccine. Study-level background: The analysis combined second doses at about 4 or about 12 weeks. Study-wide points: Repertoire sampling happened only post peak T cell response. The study found Spike-specific TCR breadth and depth rose after two AZD1222 doses.

Clones were sequenced by immunoSEQ multiplex PCR, and TCRdb holds only the in-frame ones, with some missing. The table records 200,000 or so clones, approximately 91% of them present only once. This clone came up once. Its antigen is still unknown. This TCR was sampled from an adult in good health. The starting material was peripheral blood, obtained on day 0 of AZD1222 vaccination.

The chain's CDR3 is CASSTTGTDTQYF. CDR3 in DNA: TGTGCCAGCAGCACGACAGGGACAGATACGCAGTATTTT. V and J are TRBV6-4 and TRBJ2-3; TRBD1 matches 7 bases. Germline V gene data show CDR1 as MRHNA and CDR2 as SNTAGT. The CDR3 totals 13 residues. Trimming cost V 6 bases and J 3 bases; bases outside gene matches: 3.